Below, 28 T cell receptor beta chains from the same sample are listed, as sequenced in a study of blood T cell repertoires in COVID-19. Produced via immunoSEQ multiplex PCR; TCRdb's table is partial and in-frame only. This table has some 73,000 clones, around nine tenths appearing once. The specimen was peripheral blood. These receptors were collected from a man at least 80 years old with COVID-19, enrolled during active disease.

The table lists this clone with a count of one. This chain links TRBV9 with TRBJ2-2; possibly TRBD1 for D (7 bases). This CDR3 contains 16 residues. Germline V gene lookup returns CDR1 SGDLS and CDR2 YYNGEE. V dropped 3 bases and J dropped 1 base, with 13 bases sitting between them. CDR3 nucleotide sequence: TGTGCCAGCAGCGGAGGAGGGGGCTGGAACACCGGGGAGCTGTTTTTT. Its translation is CASSGGGGWNTGELFF.

This clone has only a few counts. J is TRBJ1-4 and V is TRBV2, with D possibly being TRBD1 (5 bases). V lost 8 bases, J lost 5 bases, and 12 bases lay in between. CDR1 and CDR2 (germline): SNHLY, FYNNEI. The CDR3 is 13 amino acids. CDR3 residues: CASRQLGNEKLFF. The CDR3 nucleotides read TGTGCCAGCCGACAGCTGGGGAATGAAAAACTGTTTTTT.

This clone was recorded a few times. The V gene is TRBV9, the J gene TRBJ2-2; 11 nucleotides match TRBD1. The germline CDR1 and CDR2 sequences are SGDLS and YYNGEE. Trimming cost V 4 bases and J 7 bases; bases outside gene matches: 9. CDR3 length: 16 amino acids. CDR3 amino acids: CASSMGTGGLGGELFF. The CDR3 DNA follows: TGTGCCAGCAGCATGGGGACAGGGGGTTTAGGCGGGGAGCTGTTTTTT.

This sequence joins TRBV19 and TRBJ1-5, with TRBD1 identical over 8 bases. This CDR3 comprises 15 residues. Trimming removed 1 base from V and 4 bases from J; junction bases left unmatched: 3. Germline V gene sequence: CDR1 LNHDA, CDR2 SQIVND (reference sequence). The CDR3 DNA sequence: TGTGCCAGTAGTATAGTGGGACAGGATAATCAGCCCCAGCATTTT. The encoded protein is CASSIVGQDNQPQHF. The whole variable domain, filled in from reference TRBV19 and TRBJ1-5, reads DGGITQSPKYLFRKEGQNVTLSCEQNLNHDAMYWYRQDPGQGLRLIYYSQIVNDFQKGDIAEGYSVSREKKESFPLTVTSAQKNPTAFYLCASSIVGQDNQPQHFGDGTRLSIL.

The chain combines TRBV4-2 with TRBJ2-5, with D maybe TRBD1 (5 bases). The CDR3 is made up of 15 amino acids. Germline CDR1 reads LGHNA; CDR2 reads YNFKEQ. Trimming pared 3 bases from V and 1 base from J, leaving 12 bases between. CDR3 sequence: CASSQGQRLQETQYF. The CDR3 DNA is TGTGCCAGCAGCCAGGGGCAAAGGCTCCAAGAGACCCAGTACTTC.

This chain uses TRBV2 with TRBJ2-5, with 8 bases matching TRBD1. Per the germline V gene, CDR1 is SNHLY and CDR2 is FYNNEI. The V and J ends lost 4 bases and 5 bases, in that order; junction bases with no gene match: 6. The CDR3 covers 14 residues. The CDR3 is CASSGWRQGETQYF. For the CDR3, the DNA is TGTGCCAGCAGTGGATGGAGACAGGGGGAGACCCAGTACTTC.

This chain links TRBV6-1 with TRBJ1-2, with 7 bases that match TRBD1. Looked up from germline, CDR1 is MNHNS and CDR2 is SASEGT. Trimming removed 1 base from V and 4 bases from J; junction bases left unmatched: 3. This CDR3 comprises 14 residues. CDR3 sequence reads: CASSEGGTAYGYTF. CDR3 coding DNA: TGTGCCAGCAGTGAAGGTGGGACAGCCTATGGCTACACCTTC.

This rearrangement joins TRBV6-5 to TRBJ2-7; TRBD1 aligns across 7 bases. With V trimmed by 6 bases and J by 9 bases, 8 bases remained unmatched. Germline assignment: CDR1 MNHEY and CDR2 SVGAGI. The CDR3 is 12 residues long. This CDR3 is CASRTGESRQYF. The CDR3 DNA follows: TGTGCCAGCAGAACAGGGGAATCGAGGCAGTACTTC.

As regards this clone: This specimen includes other DNA sequences encoding the same CDR3. The V and J genes are TRBV10-1 and TRBJ1-3; D is undetermined. The CDR3 has 13 amino acids. CDR1 is WNHNN, CDR2 SYGVQD, per germline (reference sequence). The V end was cut by 6 bases, the J end by 1 base, with 7 bases between. The CDR3 loop reads CASSAGSGNTIYF. CDR3 DNA: TGCGCCAGCAGCGCGGGGTCTGGAAACACCATATATTTT.

The genes are TRBV27 and TRBJ2-7; 9 nucleotides match TRBD1. The length of the CDR3 is 15 residues. Germline loops: CDR1 MNHEY, CDR2 SMNVEV (reference sequence). Germline trimming cut 2 bases from V and 3 bases from J; bases unmatched to any gene: 5. The CDR3 is CASSLVTGGLYEQYF. In DNA, the CDR3 is TGTGCCAGCAGTTTAGTCACAGGGGGCCTCTACGAGCAGTACTTC.

The V gene is TRBV15, the J gene TRBJ1-1; TRBD1 matches at 9 bases. The CDR3 covers 14 residues. Per the germline V gene, CDR1 is LNHNV and CDR2 is YYDKDF (reference sequence). V gave up 3 bases and J gave up 2 bases; unmatched junction bases: 1. The CDR3 DNA follows: TGTGCCACCAGCAGGGACAGGGGAAACACTGAAGCTTTCTTT. As protein: CATSRDRGNTEAFF.

About this clone itself: The junction departs from the called germline gene at one end, perhaps through a read error. The chain links TRBV14 to TRBJ1-1, with D uncertain. The CDR3 has 15 amino acids. Germline lookup yields CDR1 SGHDN and CDR2 FVKESK. The CDR3 loop is CASRQGNKGGTEAFF. The CDR3 DNA reads TGTGCCAGCAGACAAGGAAACAAGGGAGGCACTGAAGCTTTCTTT.

V gene TRBV28 combines with J gene TRBJ1-2; D is undetermined. The V gene lost 4 bases and the J gene lost 8 bases, with 23 bases spanning the gap. Germline V gene lookup returns CDR1 MDHEN and CDR2 SYDVKM. This CDR3 spans 16 amino acids. The CDR3 is CASSSYIGSTLSGYTF. CDR3 DNA: TGTGCCAGCAGTTCGTATATCGGGTCAACCCTGTCGGGCTACACCTTC.

The chain recombines TRBV10-1 with TRBJ2-3; D perhaps matches TRBD2 (5 bases). Germline V CDR1 and CDR2: WNHNN, SYGVQD (reference sequence). CDR3 size: 15 residues. Trimming left V 2 bases short and J 2 bases short, with 11 bases between. DNA for the CDR3: TGCGCCAGCAGTGAGGCCGACGGACTCACAGATACGCAGTATTTT. Protein: CASSEADGLTDTQYF.

This clone occurred once. The chain links TRBV3-1 (or the pseudogene TRBV3-2) to TRBJ2-3, with D unresolved. From germline, CDR1 is LGHDT and CDR2 YNNKEL (reference sequence). The CDR3 length is 15 residues. V dropped 2 bases and J dropped 6 bases, with 15 bases sitting between them. CDR3 region: CASSQKTGKADTQYF. The CDR3 region has the DNA TGTGCCAGCAGCCAAAAGACGGGTAAAGCCGATACGCAGTATTTT.

V usage is TRBV2 and J usage is TRBJ1-2; D perhaps matches TRBD1 (5 bases). The CDR3 consists of 11 residues. CDR1 and CDR2 from the germline V gene are SNHLY and FYNNEI. V was cut by 7 bases and J by 8 bases, with 11 bases left in between. The DNA of the CDR3 is TGTGCCAGCACCAGGGTTACCGGCTACACCTTC. Its translation: CASTRVTGYTF.

The genes are TRBV5-4 and TRBJ2-1, with TRBD1 matching over 8 bases. V shed 5 bases and J 7 bases; nucleotides not matched to a gene: 11. The CDR3 is 15 amino acids. From germline, CDR1 is SGHNT and CDR2 YYREEE (reference sequence). CDR3 coding DNA: TGTGCCAGCAGTTCACCAGGGGGCGCGTTGAATGAGCAGTTCTTC. Its protein is CASSSPGGALNEQFF.

The chain employs TRBV20-1 and TRBJ1-1, with no clear D. The V gene lost 3 bases and the J gene lost 5 bases, with 19 bases spanning the gap. This CDR3 is built from 15 residues. The germline gives CDR1 DFQATT, CDR2 SNEGSKA (reference sequence). The CDR3 reads CSASVWVGSETEAFF. CDR3 DNA sequence: TGCAGTGCTAGTGTGTGGGTCGGGTCCGAAACTGAAGCTTTCTTT.

The CDR3 region is CASSEARAGSPLHF. CDR3 nucleotides: TGTGCCAGCAGTGAAGCCAGGGCCGGTTCACCCCTCCACTTT. The gene calls are TRBV2 and TRBJ1-6, with D perhaps TRBD1 (5 bases). CDR3 length equals 14 residues. Deletions cut 0 bases from V and 9 bases from J, with 9 bases between. From germline, CDR1 is SNHLY and CDR2 FYNNEI.

The chain carries TRBV19 and TRBJ1-6; 9 bases fit TRBD1. Unmatched junction bases numbered 4, after V lost 6 bases and J lost 4 bases. Germline CDR1 LNHDA, CDR2 SQIVND (reference sequence). This CDR3 is built from 15 residues. CDR3 in amino acids: CASSRTGVYNSPLHF. In DNA, the CDR3 is TGTGCCAGTAGCAGGACAGGGGTATATAATTCACCCCTCCACTTT.

V and J are TRBV5-4 and TRBJ1-2; the match to TRBD1 covers 7 bases. The CDR3 extends over 14 amino acids. J gave up 8 bases and V 2 bases, and 9 bases lay outside the gene matches. Germline lookup yields CDR1 SGHNT and CDR2 YYREEE (reference sequence). CDR3 amino acids: CASSLGLDRRGYTF. The DNA for the CDR3 is TGTGCCAGCAGCTTAGGCTTGGACAGGCGGGGCTACACCTTC.

The V gene is TRBV5-4, the J gene TRBJ1-1; 7 bases match TRBD1. The CDR3 has 14 amino acids. CDR1 and CDR2 (germline): SGHNT, YYREEE (reference sequence). Trimming at V came to 2 bases and at J to 5 bases, leaving 6 bases not matched to a gene. CDR3 sequence reads: CASSLTGEGTEAFF. CDR3 nucleotides: TGTGCCAGCAGCTTAACAGGGGAAGGGACTGAAGCTTTCTTT.

CDR3 sequence: CASSQDRWGDQPQHF. CDR3 nucleotides: TGCGCCAGCAGCCAAGATAGGTGGGGAGATCAGCCCCAGCATTTT. This sequence joins TRBV4-3 and TRBJ1-5; D not resolved. The CDR3 extends over 15 amino acids. CDR1 is LGHNA, CDR2 YSLEER, per germline. V was cut by 0 bases and J by 5 bases, with 11 bases left in between.

The chain is built from TRBV6-5 and TRBJ1-1; 7 bases map to TRBD1. The germline CDR1 and CDR2 sequences are MNHEY and SVGAGI. CDR3 size: 15 residues. V shed 1 base, J shed 2 bases, and the junction held 4 bases outside the gene matches. The CDR3 nucleotides are TGTGCCAGCAGTTACTTAGGGGGCGGAAACACTGAAGCTTTCTTT. Amino acids: CASSYLGGGNTEAFF.

The rearrangement joins TRBV6-5 to TRBJ1-5; 8 bases are a match to TRBD1. V lost 6 bases to trimming and J lost 4 bases; unmatched junction nucleotides: 5. CDR1 is MNHEY, CDR2 SVGAGI, per germline. CDR3 length: 14 amino acids. In DNA, the CDR3 is TGTGCCAGCAGGTCCAGGGGGCGGAATCAGCCCCAGCATTTT. It encodes CASRSRGRNQPQHF.

The genes are TRBV12-3 or TRBV12-4 and TRBJ1-5, with 9 bases lining up with TRBD1. CDR3 length equals 13 residues. V shed 7 bases and J 7 bases; nucleotides not matched to a gene: 5. The CDR3 sequence: CASNRGLGQPQHF. The CDR3 region has the DNA TGTGCCAGCAACAGGGGGCTGGGGCAGCCCCAGCATTTT.

The rearrangement joins TRBV7-2 to TRBJ1-3; 8 bases match TRBD1. The CDR3 contains 17 residues. Germline CDR1 reads SGHTA; CDR2 reads FQGNSA. The junction had 6 bases not matched to a gene; V was cut back by 2 bases and J by 0 bases. The CDR3 sequence is CASSLPGGPSSGNTIYF. As DNA, the CDR3 is TGTGCCAGCAGCTTACCAGGGGGCCCCAGCTCTGGAAACACCATATATTTT. The full variable domain, its missing parts supplied by reference TRBV7-2 and TRBJ1-3, is GAGVSQSPSNKVTEKGKDVELRCDPISGHTALYWYRQSLGQGLEFLIYFQGNSAPDKSGLPSDRFSAERTGGSVSTLTIQRTQQEDSAVYLCASSLPGGPSSGNTIYFGEGSWLTVV.

Turning to this clone: One end of the junction is discordant with germline, which a read error may explain. The chain recombines TRBV5-1 with TRBJ2-2; TRBD1 aligns across 7 bases. The length of the CDR3 is 15 residues. Germline V gene data show CDR1 as SGHRS and CDR2 as YFSETQ. This CDR3 reads CASRLAGGATGELFF. The CDR3 bases are TGCGCCAGCAGATTGGCAGGGGGTGCCACCGGGGAGCTGTTTTTT. Filled out from reference TRBV5-1 and TRBJ2-2, the complete variable domain reads KAGVTQTPRYLIKTRGQQVTLSCSPISGHRSVSWYQQTPGQGLQFLFEYFSETQRNKGNFPGRFSGRQFSNSRSEMNVSTLELGDSALYLCASRLAGGATGELFFGEGSRLTVL.